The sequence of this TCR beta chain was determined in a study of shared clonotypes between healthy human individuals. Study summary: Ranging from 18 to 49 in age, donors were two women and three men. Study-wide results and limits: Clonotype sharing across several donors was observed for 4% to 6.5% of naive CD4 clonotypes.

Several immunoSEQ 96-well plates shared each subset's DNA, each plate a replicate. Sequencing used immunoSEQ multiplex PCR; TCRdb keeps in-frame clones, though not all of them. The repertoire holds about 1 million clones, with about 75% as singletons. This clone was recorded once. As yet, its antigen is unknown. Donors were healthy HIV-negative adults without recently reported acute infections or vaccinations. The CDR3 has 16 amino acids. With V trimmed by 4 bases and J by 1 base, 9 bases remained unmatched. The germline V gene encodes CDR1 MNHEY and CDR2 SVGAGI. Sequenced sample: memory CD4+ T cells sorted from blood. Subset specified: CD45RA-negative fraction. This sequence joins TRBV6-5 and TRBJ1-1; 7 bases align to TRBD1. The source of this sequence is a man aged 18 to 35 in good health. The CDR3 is CASSSLTTGSNTEAFF. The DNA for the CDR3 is TGTGCCAGCAGTTCCTTGACGACAGGGTCGAACACTGAAGCTTTCTTT.